This T cell receptor (beta chain) was retrieved from a study of T-cell reconstitution after alpha-beta-depleted transplantation in children. Unique molecular identifiers were incorporated into the prepared TCRbeta library. TCRdb ran MiXCR on the PCR reads and lists one entry per CDR3 protein. The repertoire holds about 610,000 distinct CDR3 sequences, with about 10% as singletons. This clonotype occurred a few times. Trimming took off 0 bases at V and 1 base at J, with 10 bases between the two ends. This CDR3 has 15 amino acids. The germline V gene encodes CDR1 SGHRS and CDR2 YFSETQ. The chain carries TRBV5-1 and TRBJ1-1; D not resolved. This sample comprised PBMCs from the stem cell graft donor, obtained from the stem cell graft. This receptor was identified in a human donor who donated a stem cell graft to a child with acute myeloid leukemia. The CDR3 DNA reads TGCGCCAGCAGCTTGGTACCCGGAGCGAACACTGAAGCTTTCTTT. Amino acids: CASSLVPGANTEAFF.